The clone carrying this TCR beta chain was counted many times. These data originate in a study of T-cell reconstitution after alpha-beta-depleted transplantation in children. This CDR3 contains 16 residues. Per the germline V gene, CDR1 is SGHTA and CDR2 is FQGTGA. V was trimmed by 2 bases and J by 6 bases, leaving 17 bases between them. Construction of the TCRbeta library involved unique molecular identifiers. MiXCR, run by TCRdb on the PCR reads, gives a single entry per CDR3 protein. The sample has 90,000 to 95,000 distinct CDR3 sequences; 9.5% to 15% are singletons. The clonotype was recovered from a human donor who donated a stem cell graft to a child with inherited bone marrow failure. Sequenced material: PBMCs from the stem cell graft donor, taken from the stem cell graft. V usage is TRBV7-3 and J usage is TRBJ2-1, with D tentatively TRBD1 or TRBD2 (5 bases each). CDR3 sequence reads: CASSLGGGVGVNEQFF. The CDR3 DNA is TGTGCCAGCAGCTTAGGGGGTGGTGTAGGGGTCAATGAGCAGTTCTTC.